These T cell receptor beta chains were read from a single sample in a study of identical twins. Via MiXCR, TCRdb re-called the 5' RACE reads, giving one row per CDR3 protein. The data hold 1.5 million or so distinct CDR3 sequences, with about 32% observed a single time. Sequenced material: cord blood. The source is a newborn girl in good health. Both conserved end residues are trimmed from each CDR3. The D gene is left open where the match is weak.

TRBJ2-1,TRBV20-1,.,SKRGLVFRNEQF
TRBJ1-1,TRBV7-8,TRBD1,ASSSRAGTGIMNTEAF
TRBJ1-1,TRBV13,.,ASSPPVSTEAF
TRBJ1-2,TRBV20-1,.,SARGGVGYGYT
TRBJ1-6,TRBV4-2,.,ASSQDPTGTGYSPLH
TRBJ2-3,TRBV12-3/TRBV12-4,TRBD1,ASIPTRDRRTSTDTQY
TRBJ2-3,TRBV20-1,.,SASGLRVDTQY
TRBJ2-5,TRBV2,.,ASRASSEQY
TRBJ1-4,TRBV6-1,.,ASSDREANEKLF
TRBJ2-1,TRBV12-3/TRBV12-4,.,ASGMGLAYNEQF
TRBJ2-3,TRBV2,.,ASPRSRVTTDTQY
TRBJ2-3,TRBV6-6,.,ASSSESDTQY
TRBJ1-5,TRBV10-3,TRBD1,AISEVGTGDQPQH
TRBJ2-1,TRBV2,TRBD2,ASSERASGSPSSYNEQF
TRBJ1-6,TRBV20-1,TRBD1,SARATGVWNSPLH
TRBJ1-1,TRBV28,.,ASSLSLVAF
.,TRBV2,TRBD1,ASTGTGLGEQY
TRBJ2-3,TRBV20-1,.,SAHFLTDTQY
TRBJ1-4,TRBV12-3/TRBV12-4,.,ASSLEGRTKLF
TRBJ2-5,TRBV13,TRBD1,ASSLVSEGTGEETQY
TRBJ2-1,TRBV20-1,.,SARGGVLAAGNEQF
TRBJ2-7,TRBV28,.,ASSLLSGLTYEQY
TRBJ1-2,TRBV2,TRBD1,ASSVRTGWKGYT
TRBJ1-2,TRBV5-1,.,ASSLDIYGYT
TRBJ2-5,TRBV12-3/TRBV12-4,.,ASREGEETQY
TRBJ2-5,TRBV13,.,ASSFQLIETQY
TRBJ2-5,TRBV7-9,TRBD1,AGSLGRTGQETQY
TRBJ1-4,TRBV5-1,TRBD1,ASSRRDRGLANEKLF
TRBJ2-3,TRBV3-1,TRBD2,ASSQGAGEDTQY
TRBJ2-1,TRBV12-3/TRBV12-4,.,ASRFQGYNEQF
TRBJ2-7,TRBV20-1,TRBD2,SASRTSPSSEQY
TRBJ2-1,TRBV4-2,.,ASSQDTKSYNEQF
TRBJ2-3,TRBV9,.,ASSVAEADTQY
TRBJ2-7,TRBV28,.,ASSFRPVRTYEQY
TRBJ2-1,TRBV11-2,TRBD2,ASSHRLAGVNEQF
TRBJ2-7,TRBV2,.,ASSASSTGYTYEQY
TRBJ1-2,TRBV20-1,.,SASSGRYGYT
TRBJ1-2,TRBV30,.,AHTGYGYT
.,TRBV7-7,.,ASSSVAVSYNEQY
TRBJ2-6,TRBV20-1,.,SARVGRSGANVLT
TRBJ2-3,TRBV7-2,.,ASSQGLSPPTDTQY
TRBJ2-1,TRBV29-1,.,SVIDYIVQF
TRBJ2-3,TRBV3-1,TRBD2,ASSQAESRTSGGDTQY
TRBJ2-2,TRBV7-9,.,ASTHRVTGELF
TRBJ2-1,TRBV12-3/TRBV12-4,.,ASSSAVLYEQF
TRBJ1-6,TRBV5-4,.,ASSLETENSPLH
TRBJ2-7,TRBV20-1,.,SLIEGPYEQY
TRBJ2-2,TRBV28,TRBD2,ASSWSGRAVGELF